These 27 T cell receptor beta chains were all obtained from the same sample, sequenced in a study of cytomegalovirus exposure and HLA in healthy donors. The PCR used 60 Vbeta and 13 Jbeta primers. Repertoires were generated with immunoSEQ multiplex PCR, while TCRdb's copy carries only in-frame clones and drops some. The sample gives 250,000 to 350,000 clones, roughly 70% of which show up once; under 3% is in the top ten. Sequencing used PBMCs. Receptors originate from a female donor in good health and CMV-seronegative.

The CDR3 DNA follows: TGTGCCAGCTCCCAAGGCGGGGGAGGGGCATCTTTCTTT. Its translation is CASSQGGGGASFF. The rearrangement uses TRBV18 and TRBJ1-1; D is perhaps TRBD1 (5 bases). The CDR3 runs 13 residues. The germline gives CDR1 KGHSH, CDR2 LQKENI. V was pared by 6 bases and J by 12 bases, with 20 bases between.

This clone was detected a few times. The CDR3 DNA reads TGTGCCAGCAGGGGGGACAGGGGGCTTGAGACCCAGTACTTC. Its protein is CASRGDRGLETQYF. This chain links TRBV6-1 with TRBJ2-5, with 12 bases that match TRBD1. The CDR3 is 14 residues long. CDR1 is MNHNS, CDR2 SASEGT, per germline. After removal of 6 bases from V and 5 bases from J, the junction contained 4 bases not matched to a gene.

This clone was observed a few times. This sequence joins TRBV30 and TRBJ1-1; 7 nucleotides match TRBD1. CDR3 size: 12 residues. J gave up 10 bases and V 0 bases, and 5 bases lay outside the gene matches. Germline CDR1 GTSNPN, CDR2 SVGIG (reference sequence). In DNA, the CDR3 is TGTGCCTGGAGTGTAGTACAGGGGTCAGCTTTCTTT. It translates to CAWSVVQGSAFF.

There are a few counts of this clone. The chain employs TRBV27 and TRBJ2-1; TRBD2 matches 9 bases. This CDR3 has 17 amino acids. J gave up 3 bases and V 5 bases, and 11 bases lay outside the gene matches. The V gene's germline CDR1 is MNHEY and CDR2 SMNVEV (reference sequence). As DNA, the CDR3 is TGTGCCAGCAGTGAAACTAGCCTAGCGGGAATCTACAATGAGCAGTTCTTC. It codes for CASSETSLAGIYNEQFF.

V usage is TRBV27 and J usage is TRBJ2-1; a possible D gene is TRBD2 (6 bases). This CDR3 contains 16 residues. V was clipped by 3 bases and J by 5 bases, with 17 bases between them. Germline V gene sequence: CDR1 MNHEY, CDR2 SMNVEV (reference sequence). Here the CDR3 DNA reads TGTGCCAGCAGTTTGGAGCGGGTTCTTTCAAACAATGAGCAGTTCTTC. The encoded protein is CASSLERVLSNNEQFF.

This clone was seen a handful of times. The V and J genes are TRBV27 and TRBJ2-7; 9 bases fit TRBD1. The germline V gene encodes CDR1 MNHEY and CDR2 SMNVEV (reference sequence). V shed 2 bases and J 4 bases; nucleotides not matched to a gene: 6. The length of the CDR3 is 15 residues. CDR3 region: CASSLHTGGNYEQYF. The CDR3 DNA sequence: TGTGCCAGCAGTTTACATACAGGGGGCAATTACGAGCAGTACTTC.

This clone was counted between two and nine times. J is TRBJ2-7 and V is TRBV28, with D tentatively TRBD1 (5 bases). CDR3 length equals 14 residues. Trimming took 5 bases from V and 2 from J, leaving 13 bases between them. CDR1 and CDR2 (germline): MDHEN, SYDVKM. For the CDR3, the DNA is TGTGCCAGCAGTGTCCGACAGAGTGCCTACGAGCAGTACTTC. Translated, it gives CASSVRQSAYEQYF.

V and J are TRBV6-5 and TRBJ2-7, with a weak D call TRBD2 (5 bases). The CDR3 is 15 residues long. Trimming removed 0 bases at V and 5 bases at J, with 14 bases between. Germline V lookup: CDR1 MNHEY, CDR2 SVGAGI. CDR3 in DNA: TGTGCCAGCAGTTACTCTTCCAGCGGCCAACACGAGCAGTACTTC. Amino acid sequence: CASSYSSSGQHEQYF.

This sequence joins TRBV6-5 and TRBJ2-7; no definite D call. CDR1 is MNHEY, CDR2 SVGAGI, per germline. Deletions cut 6 bases from V and 5 bases from J, with 20 bases between. The CDR3 totals 15 residues. DNA for the CDR3: TGTGCCAGCAGCCCGCAATACGGCCGTGGGCACGAGCAGTACTTC. This gives the protein CASSPQYGRGHEQYF.

CDR3 region: CASSLTGALFFGHQPQHF. CDR3 nucleotides: TGTGCCAGCAGCCTCACAGGGGCCCTCTTTTTCGGTCATCAGCCCCAGCATTTT. V is TRBV28 and J is TRBJ1-5, with TRBD1 matching over 7 bases. Germline V gene sequence: CDR1 MDHEN, CDR2 SYDVKM. This CDR3 comprises 18 residues. V lost 6 bases, J lost 5 bases, and 19 bases stayed unmatched.

This chain joins TRBV5-1 and TRBJ1-1; D call uncertain. This CDR3 has 13 amino acids. Germline V gives CDR1 SGHRS, CDR2 YFSETQ. Between the trimmed V and J ends, which lost 2 bases and 1 base, there was a span of 6 bases. For the CDR3, the DNA is TGCGCCAGCAGCTTCGCGGGGAACACTGAAGCTTTCTTT. Translation gives CASSFAGNTEAFF.

J is TRBJ2-1 and V is TRBV29-1; 11 bases map to TRBD1. The V segment lost 7 bases and the J segment 2 bases; nucleotides outside the gene matches: 1. Germline CDR1 and CDR2: SQVTM and ANQGSEA. There are 13 residues in the CDR3. The CDR3 DNA reads as TGCAGCGGGGGACAGGGGGCCTACAATGAGCAGTTCTTC. It codes for CSGGQGAYNEQFF.

The chain is built from TRBV19 and TRBJ2-5; unclear D gene. Germline CDR1 reads LNHDA; CDR2 reads SQIVND (reference sequence). V gave up 4 bases and J gave up 2 bases, with 11 bases separating them. The CDR3 has 14 amino acids. The CDR3 spells CASSTNQIQETQYF. In DNA, the CDR3 is TGTGCCAGTAGTACAAATCAGATACAAGAGACCCAGTACTTC.

This chain joins TRBV7-2 and TRBJ2-7; TRBD1 aligns across 7 bases. The V gene's germline CDR1 is SGHTA and CDR2 FQGNSA. The CDR3 runs 13 residues. Unmatched junction bases numbered 7, after V lost 4 bases and J lost 7 bases. The DNA for the CDR3 is TGTGCCAGCAGCTCCTTGACAGGGTGGGAGCAGTACTTC. It codes for CASSSLTGWEQYF. Variable domain in full (rest from reference TRBV7-2 and TRBJ2-7): GAGVSQSPSNKVTEKGKDVELRCDPISGHTALYWYRQSLGQGLEFLIYFQGNSAPDKSGLPSDRFSAERTGGSVSTLTIQRTQQEDSAVYLCASSSLTGWEQYFGPGTRLTVT.

This chain connects TRBV15 to TRBJ1-2; 9 bases are a match to TRBD1. The germline CDR1 and CDR2 sequences are LNHNV and YYDKDF (reference sequence). The CDR3 has 16 residues. J lost 5 bases, V lost 1 base, and 8 bases had no gene match. The CDR3 nucleotides are TGTGCCACCAGCAGAGGCGGACAGGGGAGCGTGTATGGCTACACCTTC. Translating it yields CATSRGGQGSVYGYTF. The entire variable domain, with the rest obtained from reference TRBV15 and TRBJ1-2, is as follows: DAMVIQNPRYQVTQFGKPVTLSCSQTLNHNVMYWYQQKSSQAPKLLFHYYDKDFNNEADTPDNFQSRRPNTSFCFLDIRSPGLGDTAMYLCATSRGGQGSVYGYTFGSGTRLTVV.

J is TRBJ1-1 and V is TRBV28, with 11 nucleotides matching TRBD1. In germline, CDR1 is MDHEN, CDR2 SYDVKM. J was trimmed by 5 bases and V by 3 bases; bases with no gene match: 2. The CDR3 has 14 amino acids. CDR3 nucleotides: TGTGCCAGCAGTTTGGACAGGGGGCAGACTGAAGCTTTCTTT. Translated: CASSLDRGQTEAFF.

This chain joins TRBV4-1 and TRBJ2-4; 11 bases match TRBD2. The V and J ends lost 1 base and 1 base, in that order; junction bases with no gene match: 3. CDR3 size: 17 residues. The germline gives CDR1 MGHRA, CDR2 YSYEKL. The CDR3 here is CASSQGRLAGAKNIQYF. The CDR3 DNA sequence: TGCGCCAGCAGCCAAGGGAGACTAGCGGGGGCCAAAAACATTCAGTACTTC.

The rearrangement uses TRBV6-4 and TRBJ2-3; maybe TRBD2 (6 bases). CDR3 size: 14 residues. V lost 4 bases and J 1 base, leaving 9 bases between the germline ends. The germline CDR1 and CDR2 sequences are MRHNA and SNTAGT. Here the CDR3 reads CASSVSGRTDTQYF. CDR3 DNA: TGTGCCAGCAGTGTTAGCGGTCGCACAGATACGCAGTATTTT.

The chain couples TRBV5-1 to TRBJ2-5; D possibly corresponds to TRBD2 (5 bases). The CDR3 is 14 residues long. The V and J ends lost 4 bases and 4 bases respectively, with 14 bases between them. Germline lookup yields CDR1 SGHRS and CDR2 YFSETQ. The CDR3 sequence: CASSDNTGSETQYF. CDR3 nucleotides: TGCGCCAGCAGCGACAATACGGGGTCAGAGACCCAGTACTTC.

Notes on this clone: Its ends do not fully match the called genes, so a read error is possible. V and J are TRBV7-9 and TRBJ1-2, with 7 bases that match TRBD1. The CDR3 covers 14 residues. The germline V gene has CDR1 SEHNR and CDR2 FQNEAQ (reference sequence). DNA of the CDR3: TGTTCCAGCAGCTTAGGGGGCGGGGACTATGGCTACACCTTC. Its translation is CSSSLGGGDYGYTF.

The CDR3 DNA follows: TGTGCCAGCAGTGAAGCCCCAGGAGGCCCCTACGAGCAGTACTTC. Encoded protein: CASSEAPGGPYEQYF. The chain has TRBV2 and TRBJ2-7; a possible D gene is TRBD2 (5 bases). The CDR3 sequence is 15 residues long. The germline V and J ends were trimmed by 0 bases and 2 bases, with 11 bases remaining between them. CDR1 is SNHLY and CDR2 is FYNNEI in the germline V gene.

This clone has more than one count but fewer than ten. The chain is built from TRBV7-9 and TRBJ1-1, with 7 positions matching TRBD1. This CDR3 has 14 residues. Trimming took 4 bases from V and 1 from J; bases not matched to a gene: 3. Germline V gene data show CDR1 as SEHNR and CDR2 as FQNEAQ (reference sequence). Here the CDR3 reads CASSSRGPNTEAFF. CDR3 nucleotides: TGTGCCAGCAGCTCGAGGGGGCCGAACACTGAAGCTTTCTTT. The full variable domain, completed using reference TRBV7-9 and TRBJ1-1, is DTGVSQNPRHKITKRGQNVTFRCDPISEHNRLYWYRQTLGQGPEFLTYFQNEAQLEKSRLLSDRFSAERPKGSFSTLEIQRTEQGDSAMYLCASSSRGPNTEAFFGQGTRLTVV.

This chain links TRBV4-1 with TRBJ1-4; D remains ambiguous. The CDR3 covers 15 residues. Germline V gene data show CDR1 as MGHRA and CDR2 as YSYEKL. Trimming left V 0 bases short and J 5 bases short, with 10 bases between. The CDR3 sequence is CASSQDLPRNEKLFF. DNA of the CDR3: TGCGCCAGCAGCCAAGATCTACCACGGAATGAAAAACTGTTTTTT.

This clone was detected a few times. V gene TRBV10-3 combines with J gene TRBJ2-3; D gene uncertain. CDR3 length: 11 amino acids. The V end lost 6 bases, the J end lost 3 bases, and 4 bases lay between the germline ends. In germline, CDR1 is ENHRY, CDR2 SYGVKD. Written as DNA, the CDR3 is TGTGCCATCAGGGCTACAGATACGCAGTATTTT. This encodes CAIRATDTQYF.

V usage is TRBV6-1 and J usage is TRBJ2-1, with 7 bases lining up with TRBD2. The CDR3 has 15 amino acids. The germline CDR1 and CDR2 sequences are MNHNS and SASEGT. J was trimmed by 2 bases and V by 2 bases; bases with no gene match: 3. The CDR3: CASSESGGTYNEQFF. CDR3 nucleotide sequence: TGTGCCAGCAGTGAATCGGGGGGTACCTACAATGAGCAGTTCTTC.

The V call is TRBV9, the J call TRBJ2-7, with 9 bases lining up with TRBD2. Germline V lookup: CDR1 SGDLS, CDR2 YYNGEE. This CDR3 has 16 amino acids. The V segment lost 0 bases and the J segment 6 bases; nucleotides outside the gene matches: 10. Written as DNA, the CDR3 is TGTGCCAGCAGCGTAGAAGCGGGAGGTACCTCATTCGAGCAGTACTTC. Encoded protein: CASSVEAGGTSFEQYF.

In its sample, this clone was seen a few times. The chain employs TRBV19 and TRBJ1-2; D unclear. This CDR3 comprises 14 residues. Germline CDR1 LNHDA, CDR2 SQIVND (reference sequence). V dropped 3 bases and J dropped 4 bases, with 12 bases sitting between them. The CDR3 here is CASSIGTASYGYTF. The CDR3 bases are TGTGCCAGTAGTATTGGTACAGCAAGCTATGGCTACACCTTC.